This T cell receptor (beta chain) was documented in a study of blood T cell repertoires in COVID-19. Allocation to cohorts depended on clinical history reported by the participants. CDR3 size: 15 residues. Germline V CDR1 and CDR2: SGHDT, YYEEEE. The trim removed 3 bases at V and 5 bases at J, leaving 7 bases unmatched. The data were produced by immunoSEQ multiplex PCR, yet TCRdb's version contains in-frame clones alone and is incomplete. The top ten hold 1.5% to 2% of the sample, which has around 250,000 clones, approximately 85% seen once. The specimen was PBMCs or T cells enriched from blood (not recorded which). The rearrangement links TRBV5-6 to TRBJ1-2; 10 nucleotides line up with TRBD1. The sequence came from a woman between 50 and 59 years old who had recovered from COVID-19. The CDR3 protein is CASSYRDRGGYGYTF. The CDR3 bases are TGTGCCAGCAGCTACCGGGACAGGGGAGGGTATGGCTACACCTTC.